The entry below describes one T cell receptor (beta chain). No antigen is known for it. V shed 5 bases and J shed 5 bases, with 18 bases lying between them. Germline values: CDR1 SGHAT, CDR2 FQNNGV. The CDR3 runs 15 residues. This entry belongs to a study of early T cells in non-severe SARS-CoV-2 infection. About the study: Chains stayed unpaired after sequencing of bulk RNA from unsorted whole blood.

Overall study findings and caveats: The VDJdb matching leaned toward anti-spike CD8 responses and overlooked private and CD4 specificities.

Separate cDNA molecules each had unique molecular identifiers attached to them. MiXCR, run by TCRdb on the 5' RACE reads, gives a single entry per CDR3 protein. The sample has approximately 20,000 distinct CDR3 sequences, more than 4% seen once. This rearrangement joins TRBV11-2 to TRBJ2-5; perhaps TRBD2 as D (6 bases). The receptor was isolated from an adult who was a healthcare worker with PCR-confirmed SARS-CoV-2 infection or an uninfected control (not recorded which). Input material: whole blood. CDR3 DNA: TGTGCCAGCAGCCCGGGACTCATGAGGGCGGAGACCCAGTACTTC. The encoded protein is CASSPGLMRAETQYF.